Presented here are 5 T cell receptor beta chains from one specimen sequenced in a study of vaccination effects on CD4 cells after COVID-19. Clones were sequenced by immunoSEQ multiplex PCR, and TCRdb holds only the in-frame ones, with some missing. The sample shows some 34,000 clones, around 80% of them seen only once. Pools of viral peptides were used by the ViraFEST assay to expand antigen-specific CD4+ T cells ahead of sequencing. After less than twelve days in culture, the CD4+ T cells were isolated. Two-dose vaccination with either BNT162b2 or mRNA-1273 was given to the participants. The antigens for these receptors are not known. The sample here was CD4+ T cells from PBMCs cultured with HCoV-NL63 spike peptides, taken after COVID-19 vaccination. These receptors came from a human donor who received a COVID-19 vaccine. Some clones in this sample may be carry-over from other donors' samples.

This clone has a handful of counts. This sequence joins TRBV19 and TRBJ2-6, with TRBD1 as a possible D gene (6 bases). The V gene's germline CDR1 is LNHDA and CDR2 SQIVND (reference sequence). V was trimmed by 5 bases and J by 0 bases, leaving 8 bases between them. The CDR3 has 15 amino acids. CDR3 residues: CASSRQVSGANVLTF. The CDR3 nucleotides read TGTGCCAGTAGTCGACAGGTCTCTGGGGCCAACGTCCTGACTTTC.

This clone was observed a handful of times. The chain links TRBV21-1 to TRBJ2-7; the table gives TRBD2 as D, unverified against the DNA. TRBV21-1 corresponds to a pseudogene. This CDR3 comprises 13 residues. In DNA form, the CDR3 reads TGTGCCAGCACCCGACTACCTCGTAGGGAGCAGTACGTC. It encodes CASTRLPRREQYV.

The chain is built from TRBV7-2 and TRBJ2-7; D unclear. CDR3 length equals 14 residues. From germline, CDR1 is SGHTA and CDR2 FQGNSA. Trimming took off 6 bases at V and 6 bases at J, with 18 bases between the two ends. The CDR3 DNA reads TGTGCCAGCAGTACACGGTTGGGCCTTGGCGAGCAGTACGTC. Its translation is CASSTRLGLGEQYV.

The chain joins TRBV11-3 to TRBJ2-2; D is uncertain. CDR3 length: 13 amino acids. Germline assignment: CDR1 SGHNT and CDR2 YENEEA. Between the trimmed V and J ends, which lost 2 bases and 4 bases, there was a span of 5 bases. CDR3 sequence (DNA): TGTGCCAGCAGCTTAAGAAGCACCGGGGAGCTGTTTTTT. Translation: CASSLRSTGELFF.

The chain employs TRBV29-1 and TRBJ1-2; D may be TRBD1 (6 bases). Germline V gene lookup returns CDR1 SQVTM and CDR2 ANQGSEA. With 7 bases removed from V and 3 bases from J, the gap between germline ends came to 15 bases. This CDR3 is built from 13 residues. The CDR3 loop reads CSAPEGVDYGYTF. DNA for the CDR3: TGCAGCGCCCCGGAGGGGGTGGACTATGGCTACACCTTC.